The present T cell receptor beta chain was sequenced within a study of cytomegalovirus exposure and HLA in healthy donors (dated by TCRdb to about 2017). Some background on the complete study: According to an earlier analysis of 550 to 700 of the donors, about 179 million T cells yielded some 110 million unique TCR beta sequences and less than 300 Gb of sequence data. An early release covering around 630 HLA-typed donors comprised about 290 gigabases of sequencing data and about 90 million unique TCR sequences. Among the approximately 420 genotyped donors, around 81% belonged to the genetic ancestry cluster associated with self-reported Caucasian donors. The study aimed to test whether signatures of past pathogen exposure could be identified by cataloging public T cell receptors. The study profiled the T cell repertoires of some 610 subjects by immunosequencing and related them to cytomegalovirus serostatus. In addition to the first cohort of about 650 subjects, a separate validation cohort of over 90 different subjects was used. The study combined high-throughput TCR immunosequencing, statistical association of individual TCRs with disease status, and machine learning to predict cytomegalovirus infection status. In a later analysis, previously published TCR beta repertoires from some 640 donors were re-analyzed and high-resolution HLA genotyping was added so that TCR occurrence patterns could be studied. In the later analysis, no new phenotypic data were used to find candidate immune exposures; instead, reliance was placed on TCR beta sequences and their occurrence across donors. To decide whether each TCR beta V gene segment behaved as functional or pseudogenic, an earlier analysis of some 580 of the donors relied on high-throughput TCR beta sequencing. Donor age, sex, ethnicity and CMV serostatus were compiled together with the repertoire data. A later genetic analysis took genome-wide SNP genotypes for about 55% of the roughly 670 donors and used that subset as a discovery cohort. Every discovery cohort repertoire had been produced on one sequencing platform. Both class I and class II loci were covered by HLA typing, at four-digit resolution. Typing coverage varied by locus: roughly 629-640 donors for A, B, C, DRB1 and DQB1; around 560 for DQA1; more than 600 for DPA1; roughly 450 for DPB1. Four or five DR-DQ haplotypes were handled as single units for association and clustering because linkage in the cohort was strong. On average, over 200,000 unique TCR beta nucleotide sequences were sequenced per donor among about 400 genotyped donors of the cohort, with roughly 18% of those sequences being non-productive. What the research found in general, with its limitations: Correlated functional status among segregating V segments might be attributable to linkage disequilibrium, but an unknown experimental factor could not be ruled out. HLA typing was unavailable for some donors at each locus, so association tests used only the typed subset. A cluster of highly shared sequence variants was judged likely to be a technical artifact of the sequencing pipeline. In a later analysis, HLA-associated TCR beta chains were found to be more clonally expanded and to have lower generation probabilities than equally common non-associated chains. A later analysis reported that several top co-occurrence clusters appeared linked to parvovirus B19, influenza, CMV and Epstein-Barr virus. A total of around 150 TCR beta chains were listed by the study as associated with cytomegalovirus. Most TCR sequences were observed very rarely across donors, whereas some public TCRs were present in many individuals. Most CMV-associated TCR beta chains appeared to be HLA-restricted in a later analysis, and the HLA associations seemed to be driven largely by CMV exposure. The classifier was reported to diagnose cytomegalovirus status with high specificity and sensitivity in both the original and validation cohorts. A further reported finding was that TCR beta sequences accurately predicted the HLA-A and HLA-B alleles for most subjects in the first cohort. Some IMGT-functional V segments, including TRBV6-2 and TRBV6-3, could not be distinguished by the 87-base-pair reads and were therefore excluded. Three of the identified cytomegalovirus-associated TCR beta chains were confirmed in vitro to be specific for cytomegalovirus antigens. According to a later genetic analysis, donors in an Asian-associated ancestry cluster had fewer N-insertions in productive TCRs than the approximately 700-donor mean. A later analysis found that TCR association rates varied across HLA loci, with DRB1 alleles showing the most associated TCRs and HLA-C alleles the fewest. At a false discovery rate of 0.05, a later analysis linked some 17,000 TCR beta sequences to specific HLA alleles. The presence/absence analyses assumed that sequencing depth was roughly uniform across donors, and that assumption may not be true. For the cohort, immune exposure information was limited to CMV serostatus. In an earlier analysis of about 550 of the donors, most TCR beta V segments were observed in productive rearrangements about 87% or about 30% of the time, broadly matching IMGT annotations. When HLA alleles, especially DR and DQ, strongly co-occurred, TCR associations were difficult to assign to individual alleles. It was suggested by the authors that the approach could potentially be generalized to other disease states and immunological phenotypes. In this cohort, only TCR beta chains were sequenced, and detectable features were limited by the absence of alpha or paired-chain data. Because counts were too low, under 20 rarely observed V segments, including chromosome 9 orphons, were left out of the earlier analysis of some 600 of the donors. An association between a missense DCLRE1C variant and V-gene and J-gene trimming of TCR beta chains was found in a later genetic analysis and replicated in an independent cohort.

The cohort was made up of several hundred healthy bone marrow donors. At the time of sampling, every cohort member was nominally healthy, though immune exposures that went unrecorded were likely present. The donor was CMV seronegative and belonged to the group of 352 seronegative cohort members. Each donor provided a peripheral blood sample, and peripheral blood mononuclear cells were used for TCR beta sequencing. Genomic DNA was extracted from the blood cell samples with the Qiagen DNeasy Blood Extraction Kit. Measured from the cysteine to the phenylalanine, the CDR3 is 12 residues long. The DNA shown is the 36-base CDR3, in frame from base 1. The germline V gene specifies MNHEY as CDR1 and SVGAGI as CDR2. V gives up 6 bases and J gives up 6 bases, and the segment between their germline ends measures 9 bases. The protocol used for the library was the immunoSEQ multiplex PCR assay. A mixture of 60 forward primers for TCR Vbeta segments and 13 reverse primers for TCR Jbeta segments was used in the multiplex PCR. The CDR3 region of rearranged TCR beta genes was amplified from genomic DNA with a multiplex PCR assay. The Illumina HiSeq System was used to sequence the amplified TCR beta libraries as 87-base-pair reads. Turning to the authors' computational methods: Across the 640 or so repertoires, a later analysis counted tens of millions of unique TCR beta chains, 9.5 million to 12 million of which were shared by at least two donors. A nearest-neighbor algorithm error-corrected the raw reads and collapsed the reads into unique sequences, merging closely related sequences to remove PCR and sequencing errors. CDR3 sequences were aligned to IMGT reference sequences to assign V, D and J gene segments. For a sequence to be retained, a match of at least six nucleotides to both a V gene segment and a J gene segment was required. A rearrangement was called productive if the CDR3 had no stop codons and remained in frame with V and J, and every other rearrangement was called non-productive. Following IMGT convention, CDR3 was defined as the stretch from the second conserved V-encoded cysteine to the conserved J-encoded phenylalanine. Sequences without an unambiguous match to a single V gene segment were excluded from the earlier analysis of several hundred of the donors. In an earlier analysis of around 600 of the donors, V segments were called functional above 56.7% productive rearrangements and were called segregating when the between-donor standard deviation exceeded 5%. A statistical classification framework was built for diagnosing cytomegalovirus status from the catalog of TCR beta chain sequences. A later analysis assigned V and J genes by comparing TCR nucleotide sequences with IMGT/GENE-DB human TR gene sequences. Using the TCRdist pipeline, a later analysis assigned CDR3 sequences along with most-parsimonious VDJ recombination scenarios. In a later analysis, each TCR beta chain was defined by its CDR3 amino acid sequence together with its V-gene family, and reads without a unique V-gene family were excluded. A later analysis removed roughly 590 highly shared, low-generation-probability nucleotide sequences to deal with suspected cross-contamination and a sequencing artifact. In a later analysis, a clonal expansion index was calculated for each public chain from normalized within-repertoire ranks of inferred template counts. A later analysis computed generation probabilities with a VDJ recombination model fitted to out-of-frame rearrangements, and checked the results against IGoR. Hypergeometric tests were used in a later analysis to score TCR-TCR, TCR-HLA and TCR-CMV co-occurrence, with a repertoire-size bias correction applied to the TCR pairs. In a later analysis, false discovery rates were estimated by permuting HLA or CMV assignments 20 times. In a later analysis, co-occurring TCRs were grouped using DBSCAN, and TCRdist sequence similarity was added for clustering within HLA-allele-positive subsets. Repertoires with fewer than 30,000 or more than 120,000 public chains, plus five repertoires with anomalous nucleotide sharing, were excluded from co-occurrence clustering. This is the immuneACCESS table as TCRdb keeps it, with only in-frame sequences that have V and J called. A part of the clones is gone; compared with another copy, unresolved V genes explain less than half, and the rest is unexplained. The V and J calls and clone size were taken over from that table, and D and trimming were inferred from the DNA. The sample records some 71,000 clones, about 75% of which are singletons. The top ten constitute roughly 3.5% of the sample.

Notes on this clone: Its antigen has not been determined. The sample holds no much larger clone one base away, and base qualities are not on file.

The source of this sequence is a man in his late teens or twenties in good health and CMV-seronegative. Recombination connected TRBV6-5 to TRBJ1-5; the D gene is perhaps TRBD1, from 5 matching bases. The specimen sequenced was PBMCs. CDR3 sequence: CASRTGFQPQHF. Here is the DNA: TGTGCCAGCAGAACAGGATTTCAGCCCCAGCATTTT.